This T cell receptor (beta chain) was identified during a study of beta chain features in type 1 diabetes. In the study overall: The patient and healthy donor groups were comparable for age, gender and cell yields. Study findings and constraints: Type 1 diabetes patients had TCRB CDR3s that were shorter (moderately but significantly so) in all four CD4+ subsets. Cells carrying high TCR expression could end up over-represented when cDNA is sequenced. The study found fewer insertions and more deletions at VDJ junctions in type 1 diabetes patients. TCRB repertoires of naive, central memory and Treg cells appeared more similar among patients than among healthy donors.

Comments on this clone: Its antigen is currently unknown.

Of the isolated RNA, all was reverse transcribed, and so the sequenced material was expressed TCRB transcripts. This table comes from immunoSEQ multiplex PCR, and its TCRdb copy is limited to in-frame clones, with some not included. The profile covers nearly 700,000 clones, with 13% appearing a single time and 0.022% taken by the ten largest. The CDR3 loop spans 16 amino acids. Germline lookup yields CDR1 SGHTA and CDR2 FQGNSA. Trimming cost V 2 bases and J 0 bases, with 11 bases left between them. The TCR sequence derives from a man younger than 35 with type 1 diabetes. The sample was naive CD4+ T cells from blood. The chain links TRBV7-2 to TRBJ1-5, with D unresolved. The CDR3 here is CASSLQPLSSNQPQHF. The CDR3 DNA is TGTGCCAGCAGCTTACAGCCCTTAAGTAGCAATCAGCCCCAGCATTTT.